This T cell receptor beta chain was sequenced during a study of T cell clones after liver transplantation. General observations from the study: Conclusions were preliminary, with small, heterogeneous patient groups.

V lost 10 bases and J 0 bases, leaving 10 bases between the germline ends. Germline lookup yields CDR1 WNHNN and CDR2 SYGVQD (reference sequence). CDR3 length equals 13 residues. This clone occurred once. The antigen is undetermined. Profiling relied on immunoSEQ multiplex PCR, and the TCRdb table lists in-frame clones only, not all of them. The sample carries fewer than 50,000 clones, around 84% recorded once. V gene TRBV10-1 combines with J gene TRBJ2-1; weak D call: TRBD2 (5 bases). The sequence was collected from a human patient who received a liver transplant. Some T cells may be the graft donor's. Sequenced material: CD4+ T cells from blood, taken 24 months after liver transplant. CDR3 coding DNA: TGCGCCACCTCAGCGGACTCCTACAATGAGCAGTTCTTC. Translation gives CATSADSYNEQFF.